This entry is about one T cell receptor (beta chain). Its antigen is still unknown. This is likely a read error, given that the CDR3 carries no conserved phenylalanine or tryptophan at its end. RNA was isolated from bulk unsorted tissue, and RNA quality was assessed with a NanoDrop ND-1000 and an Agilent 2100. The donors were newly diagnosed lung cancer patients admitted for thoracic surgery in China from August to November 2014 who had not received prior chemotherapy. The study excluded patients who had received radiotherapy or chemotherapy before or who had another cancer at the same time. Pieces of surgical tissue measuring 1-2 cm3 were kept in RNAlater solution and held at -80 degrees C until needed. This sample is part of a study of tumor and adjacent non-tumor tissue in lung cancer (dated by TCRdb to the late 2010s). General notes on the study: Of the cohort, about a dozen patients had adenocarcinoma, 2 had squamous cell carcinoma and 1 had small cell lung cancer. Ages among the roughly 15 patients ranged from about 30 to 85 years, there were approximately 10 men and 5 women, and disease was at TNM stage I to III. The study compared bulk TCRbeta repertoires between lung tumor tissue and matched distant non-tumor lung tissue from about 14 lung cancer patients. Sequencing produced about 130,000,000 productive TCRbeta reads in total, an average of about 4.2 million reads per sample. TCRbeta CDR3 sequencing was performed on roughly 27 paired specimens, with one tumor sample and one normal lung sample collected per patient.

Here is what the overall study found, with its caveats: The sequencing platform is not named in the methods, and unique molecular identifiers are not mentioned. Younger patients had significantly higher TCR diversity, and higher tumor TCR diversity was associated with shorter overall and disease-free survival. In normal lung, the top 100 clones accounted for a significantly larger cumulative share of the repertoire than in tumor tissue. Because peripheral blood was not sequenced, the blood TCRbeta repertoires of the lung cancer patients in the study went unexamined. Only around 15 patients were included in the cohort, and the need for larger samples and more detailed clinical data was noted by the authors. Significantly higher TCR diversity (inverse Simpson) was observed in tumor tissue than in normal lung tissue (approximately 430 vs 150, P = 0.0075, Mann-Whitney U test).

Library method: multiplex PCR. Sequencing used an Illumina HiSeq 2500. TCRbeta libraries were built by three rounds of nested PCR using primers (Table S4), following protocols modified from ARM-PCR. Before sequencing, PCR products of 200-500 bp were excised from the gel and purified with the QIAquick gel extraction kit. In the original analysis: Reads were cleaned with Trimmomatic, merged with FLASH into complete CDR3 sequences, and assigned to V(D)J germline segments with MiTCR. Clonal diversity was computed as the inverse Simpson's index with VDJtools. A read counted as productive if the sequence was in-frame and lacked a premature stop codon. In-frame beta chains were kept once TCRdb had trimmed the public reads at Q25 with fastp and called clones with MiXCR. Each entry merges the rows of one CDR3 protein and shows their most common DNA and genes. These V and J calls originate from TCRdb's pipeline instead of the authors' own analysis. For this sample the table gives approximately 150,000 distinct CDR3 sequences, of which roughly 66% were detected only once. The ten largest clones add up to around a sixth of the sample.

V loses 10 bases, J loses 0 bases, and the germline ends lie 10 bases apart. The CDR3 spans 14 amino acids, including both terminal residues. The only DNA kept is the CDR3, 42 bases in frame from the first base. The chain employs TRBV12-3 or TRBV12-4 and TRBJ2-6; there is no confident call for the D gene. The receptor was derived from a man between 60 and 75 years old with small cell lung cancer. The sequencing input was lung tumor tissue. The CDR3 amino acid sequence is: CATDTDSGANVLTL. The DNA sequence is TGTGCCACAGATACAGACTCTGGGGCCAACGTCCTGACTTTA.